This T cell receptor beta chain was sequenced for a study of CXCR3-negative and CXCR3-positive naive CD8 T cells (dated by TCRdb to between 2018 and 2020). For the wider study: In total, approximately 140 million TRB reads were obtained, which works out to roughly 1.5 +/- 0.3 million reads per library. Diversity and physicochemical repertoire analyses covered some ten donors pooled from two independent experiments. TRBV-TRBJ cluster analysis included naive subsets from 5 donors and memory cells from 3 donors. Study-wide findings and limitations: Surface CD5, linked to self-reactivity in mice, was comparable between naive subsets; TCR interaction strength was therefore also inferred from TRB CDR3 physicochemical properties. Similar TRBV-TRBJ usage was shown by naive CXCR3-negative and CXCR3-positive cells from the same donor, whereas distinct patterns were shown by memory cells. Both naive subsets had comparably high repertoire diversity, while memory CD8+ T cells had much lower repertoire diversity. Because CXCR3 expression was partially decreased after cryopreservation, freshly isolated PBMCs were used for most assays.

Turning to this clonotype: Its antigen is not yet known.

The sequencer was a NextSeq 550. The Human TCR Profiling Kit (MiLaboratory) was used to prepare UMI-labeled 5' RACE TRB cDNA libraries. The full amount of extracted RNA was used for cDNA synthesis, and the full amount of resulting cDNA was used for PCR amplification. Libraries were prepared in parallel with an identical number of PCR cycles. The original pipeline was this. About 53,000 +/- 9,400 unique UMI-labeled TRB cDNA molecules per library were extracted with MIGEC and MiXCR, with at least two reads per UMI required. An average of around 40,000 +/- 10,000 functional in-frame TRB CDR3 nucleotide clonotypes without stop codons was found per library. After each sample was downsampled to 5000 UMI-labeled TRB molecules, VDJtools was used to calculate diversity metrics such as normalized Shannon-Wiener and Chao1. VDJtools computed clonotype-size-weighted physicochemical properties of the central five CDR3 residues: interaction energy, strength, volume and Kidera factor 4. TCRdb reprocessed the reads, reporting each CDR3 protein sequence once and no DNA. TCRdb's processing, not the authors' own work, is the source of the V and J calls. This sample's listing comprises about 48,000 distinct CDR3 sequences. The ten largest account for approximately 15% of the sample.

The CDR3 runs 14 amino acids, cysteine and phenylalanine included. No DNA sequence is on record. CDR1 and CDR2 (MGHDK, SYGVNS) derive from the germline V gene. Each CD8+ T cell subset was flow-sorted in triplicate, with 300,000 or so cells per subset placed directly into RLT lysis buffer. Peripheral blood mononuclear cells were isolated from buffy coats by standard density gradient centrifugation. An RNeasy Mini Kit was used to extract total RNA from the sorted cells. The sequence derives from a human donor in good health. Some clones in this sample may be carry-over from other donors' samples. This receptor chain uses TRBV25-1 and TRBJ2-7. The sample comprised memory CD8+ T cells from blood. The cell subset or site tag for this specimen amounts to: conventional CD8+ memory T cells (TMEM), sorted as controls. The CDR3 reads CASSEYFTGYEQYF.